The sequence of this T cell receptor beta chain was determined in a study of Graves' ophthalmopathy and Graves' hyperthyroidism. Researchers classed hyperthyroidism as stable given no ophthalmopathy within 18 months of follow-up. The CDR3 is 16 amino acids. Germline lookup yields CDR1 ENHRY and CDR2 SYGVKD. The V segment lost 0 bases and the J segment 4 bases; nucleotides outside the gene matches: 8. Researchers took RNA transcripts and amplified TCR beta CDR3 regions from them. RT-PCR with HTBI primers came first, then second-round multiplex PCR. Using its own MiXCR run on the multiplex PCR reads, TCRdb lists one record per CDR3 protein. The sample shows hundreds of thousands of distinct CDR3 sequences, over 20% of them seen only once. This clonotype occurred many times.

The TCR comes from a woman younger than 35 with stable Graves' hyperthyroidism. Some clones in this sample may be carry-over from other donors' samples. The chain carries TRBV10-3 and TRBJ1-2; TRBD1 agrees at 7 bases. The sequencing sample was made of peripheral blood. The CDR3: CAISESMGDSPYGYTF. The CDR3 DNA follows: TGTGCCATCAGTGAGTCCATGGGGGACAGCCCCTATGGCTACACCTTC.